The 17 T cell receptor beta chains below all came from one sample that was sequenced in a study of regulatory T cells in long-lasting Graves disease. Documented time point: newly diagnosed GD, antithyroid drugs for less than 3 months. Scientists built the TCR library using RNA that was extracted from PBMCs. In building TCR beta libraries, iRepertoire HTBI primers were used together with Arm-PCR of CDR3 regions. TCRdb fed the multiplex PCR reads into MiXCR, producing one record per CDR3 protein. The sample lists 360,000 or so distinct CDR3 sequences; about an eighth were seen once. The sample was also linked to a second study, of T cells in Graves' hyperthyroidism and ophthalmopathy.

The starting material was peripheral blood mononuclear cells (PBMCs), obtained at new diagnosis, from a patient treated with antithyroid drugs. The receptors originated from a woman between 18 and 30 years old with Graves disease.

In this sample, this clonotype turned up many times. The chain joins TRBV5-1 to TRBJ2-5; D may match TRBD1 or TRBD2 (6 bases each). With 0 bases removed from V and 5 bases from J, the gap between germline ends came to 14 bases. Germline-derived CDR1 and CDR2 are SGHRS and YFSETQ. The CDR3 spans 15 residues. DNA for the CDR3: TGCGCCAGCAGCTTGGTCTCAGGGGAGGCGGAGACCCAGTACTTC. Encoded protein: CASSLVSGEAETQYF.

This clonotype appeared many times. This sequence joins TRBV28 and TRBJ2-3; D unresolved. The CDR3 is made up of 14 amino acids. Germline V gene sequence: CDR1 MDHEN, CDR2 SYDVKM. Deletions cut 4 bases from V and 4 bases from J, with 12 bases between. CDR3 coding DNA: TGTGCCAGCAGTTACACGTTCCCTCCAGATACGCAGTATTTT. This codes for CASSYTFPPDTQYF.

This clonotype was detected many times. V usage is TRBV20-1 and J usage is TRBJ2-7, with D maybe TRBD2 (6 bases). CDR3 size: 13 residues. The germline V gene has CDR1 DFQATT and CDR2 SNEGSKA (reference sequence). V dropped 0 bases and J dropped 2 bases, with 8 bases sitting between them. The CDR3 loop is CSAREAGTYEQYV. The CDR3 coding sequence is TGCAGTGCTAGAGAGGCGGGGACCTACGAGCAGTACGTC.

At least ten counts were recorded for this clonotype. V and J are TRBV28 and TRBJ1-2; 7 bases match TRBD1. V shed 4 bases and J 1 base; nucleotides not matched to a gene: 15. Germline V gene lookup returns CDR1 MDHEN and CDR2 SYDVKM. This CDR3 has 18 residues. The CDR3 sequence: CASSSSPIRGGFNYGYTF. The CDR3 DNA is TGTGCCAGCAGTTCATCCCCCATCAGGGGGGGCTTTAACTATGGCTACACCTTC.

This clonotype was picked up many times. The chain uses TRBV20-1 and TRBJ2-2; D may match TRBD1 or TRBD2 (5 bases each). This CDR3 has 16 amino acids. Germline V gene sequence: CDR1 DFQATT, CDR2 SNEGSKA (reference sequence). Trimming stripped 0 bases from V and 4 bases from J, with 15 bases between. The DNA of the CDR3 is TGCAGTGCTAGAGATCTTGAGGGGCCCTCCACCGGGGAGCTGTTTTTT. Amino acids: CSARDLEGPSTGELFF.

Remarks on this clonotype: A read error is likely here: a far larger clone is one base away. The rearrangement links TRBV20-1 to TRBJ2-4; TRBD2 aligns across 8 bases. CDR1 is DFQATT and CDR2 is SNEGSKA in the germline V gene (reference sequence). The trim removed 5 bases at V and 13 bases at J, leaving 22 bases unmatched. The CDR3 length is 16 residues. In nucleotides, the CDR3 is TGCAGTGCTTCCGGGGGGGCCCTTTCCTCCTACAATGAGCAGTACTTC. The encoded protein is CSASGGALSSYNEQYF.

Of note for this clonotype: This may come from a read error, since a much larger clone is one base off. The rearrangement joins TRBV6-2 or TRBV6-3 to TRBJ2-5, with no clear D. Germline V lookup: CDR1 MNHEY, CDR2 SVGEGT. The CDR3 sequence is 14 residues long. V lost 5 bases and J 11 bases, leaving 21 bases between the germline ends. CDR3 sequence reads: CASSEDYWRLKQYF. Here the CDR3 DNA reads TGTGCCAGCAGTGAAGATTACTGGCGGCTCAAGCAGTACTTC.

With respect to this clonotype: A read error may be the cause here, since a much bigger clone is one base away. This chain joins TRBV4-1 and TRBJ2-3; TRBD2 matches 8 bases. Germline CDR1 is MGHRA and CDR2 is YSYEKL. CDR3 length: 15 residues. This chain's CDR3 is CASGQVRGRPDTQYF. Written as DNA, the CDR3 is TGCGCCAGCGGCCAAGTTCGCGGGAGGCCAGATACGCAGTATTTT.

The sample holds a few counts of this clonotype. The chain is built from TRBV12-3 or TRBV12-4 and TRBJ2-1; no clear D gene. Trimming pared 4 bases from V and 1 base from J, leaving 14 bases between. This CDR3 contains 16 residues. CDR3 in amino acids: CASSSLFLRSYNEQFF. CDR3 bases: TGTGCCAGCAGTTCCCTATTCTTAAGGTCCTACAATGAGCAGTTCTTC.

The sample holds many counts of this clonotype. J is TRBJ1-4 and V is TRBV7-2; possibly TRBD1 for D (5 bases). The CDR3 covers 18 residues. The germline V gene has CDR1 SGHTA and CDR2 FQGNSA. Deletions cut 3 bases from V and 0 bases from J, with 17 bases between. The chain's CDR3 is CASSFPGGVGATNEKLFF. CDR3 DNA: TGTGCCAGCAGCTTCCCGGGGGGGGTAGGCGCAACTAATGAAAAACTGTTTTTT.

The sample holds a few counts of this clonotype. The rearrangement joins TRBV6-5 to TRBJ2-7, with 12 bases aligning to TRBD2. CDR1 and CDR2 (germline): MNHEY, SVGAGI. After removal of 4 bases from V and 4 bases from J, the junction contained 5 bases not matched to a gene. The CDR3 runs to 15 residues. CDR3 nucleotides: TGTGCCAGCAGTTCTCCTAGCGGGAGGGTGTACGAGCAGTACTTC. This gives the protein CASSSPSGRVYEQYF.

This clonotype was picked up many times. The rearrangement joins TRBV12-3 or TRBV12-4 to TRBJ2-7; TRBD2 aligns across 9 bases. V trimming: 6 bases; J trimming: 7 bases; junction bases outside the gene matches: 10. This CDR3 has 14 amino acids. As DNA, the CDR3 is TGTGCCAGCAGGGCCCCCGGGCTAGCGGGGGAGCAGTACTTC. It translates to CASRAPGLAGEQYF.

The chain has TRBV29-1 and TRBJ2-1; the D gene is possibly TRBD2 (6 bases). V was trimmed by 1 base and J by 9 bases, leaving 16 bases between them. CDR3 length: 14 amino acids. Per the germline V gene, CDR1 is SQVTM and CDR2 is ANQGSEA. CDR3 protein: CSVEGPGRKGEQFF. CDR3 nucleotides: TGCAGCGTTGAAGGGCCCGGGAGAAAGGGTGAGCAGTTCTTC.

This clonotype was found a few times. The gene calls are TRBV12-3 or TRBV12-4 and TRBJ2-1; D unclear. V lost 4 bases, J lost 5 bases, and 12 bases lay in between. CDR3 size: 14 residues. CDR3 loop: CASSYQSGHNEQFF. The CDR3, as DNA: TGTGCCAGCAGTTACCAGTCTGGGCACAATGAGCAGTTCTTC.

The genes are TRBV7-2 and TRBJ2-7; a weak D match, TRBD2 (7 bases). Trimming stripped 1 base from V and 4 bases from J, with 14 bases between. Germline V gene data show CDR1 as SGHTA and CDR2 as FQGNSA. The CDR3 consists of 15 residues. In DNA form, the CDR3 reads TGTGCCAGCAGCTTAGAAGGCGGGGGCTCTTACGAGCAGTACGTC. It encodes CASSLEGGGSYEQYV.

This clonotype was picked up many times. The chain couples TRBV30 to TRBJ2-1, with D unclear. The CDR3 runs to 14 residues. Trimming took off 0 bases at V and 5 bases at J, with 11 bases between the two ends. Germline lookup yields CDR1 GTSNPN and CDR2 SVGIG (reference sequence). The CDR3 bases are TGTGCCTGGAGTGTACGTGGGTACCACAATGAGCAGTTCTTC. This encodes CAWSVRGYHNEQFF.

The chain carries TRBV20-1 and TRBJ2-2; no reliable D call. The CDR3 runs to 12 residues. The V gene's germline CDR1 is DFQATT and CDR2 SNEGSKA (reference sequence). The ends were cut back, 4 bases at V and 5 bases at J, with 8 bases in the middle. CDR3 bases: TGCAGTGCTACTGAAGGGACCGGGGAGCTGTTTTTT. This gives the protein CSATEGTGELFF.